The 30 T cell receptor beta chains in this list originate from one sample, sequenced in a study of Ad26.COV2.S vaccination and SARS-CoV-2 variants listed by TCRdb under 2021. Sample treatment or condition, as interpreted from the label and publication: some 19 received Ad26.COV2.S at low or high dose, single or two shots; 5 received placebo; per-sample allocation not given. Repertoires of vaccine and placebo recipients were sequenced from samples taken on day 63 after the first injection. Library prep was done by the immunoSEQ multiplex PCR assay. TCRdb re-hosts the immuneACCESS table, in-frame sequences only. Its copies lack some clones; in the studies checked, an unresolved V gene accounts for under half of them, and the cause for the rest is not known. A total of around 300,000 clones appear in this sample, 88% of them only once. Approximately 5.9% of the sample is held by the ten biggest clonotypes.

Source: peripheral blood, taken in a trial of Ad26.COV2.S vaccine versus placebo. All receptors derive from a person between 18 and 59 years old who received the Ad26.COV2.S COVID-19 vaccine or a placebo.

V gene TRBV7-9 combines with J gene TRBJ2-2; D gene uncertain. The CDR3 is 13 amino acids. Trimming shortened V by 5 bases and J by 2 bases, and 6 bases separated the two germline ends. CDR1 SEHNR and CDR2 FQNEAQ come from the germline V gene (reference sequence). CDR3 nucleotides: TGTGCCAGCAGCGGAAGAAACACCGGGGAGCTGTTTTTT. This translates into CASSGRNTGELFF. Using reference TRBV7-9 and TRBJ2-2 for the parts outside the CDR3, the full variable domain is DTGVSQNPRHKITKRGQNVTFRCDPISEHNRLYWYRQTLGQGPEFLTYFQNEAQLEKSRLLSDRFSAERPKGSFSTLEIQRTEQGDSAMYLCASSGRNTGELFFGEGSRLTVL.

The V gene is TRBV7-3, the J gene TRBJ2-3; 9 bases fit TRBD1. Germline loops: CDR1 SGHTA, CDR2 FQGTGA. The CDR3 has 14 amino acids. V dropped 5 bases and J dropped 1; count of bases not matched to a gene: 1. The CDR3 here is CASSRTGGTDTQYF. CDR3 coding DNA: TGTGCCAGCAGCCGGACAGGGGGCACAGATACGCAGTATTTT.

In regard to this clone: In the same sample, other DNA sequences code for this CDR3. The V gene is TRBV5-4, the J gene TRBJ2-7, with D hard to call. Germline loops: CDR1 SGHNT, CDR2 YYREEE (reference sequence). The V and J ends lost 0 bases and 4 bases respectively, with 2 bases between them. This CDR3 region has 11 residues. The CDR3 nucleotides are TGTGCCAGCAGCTTGGGATACGAGCAGTACTTC. Its translation is CASSLGYEQYF.

This clone came up once. The chain employs TRBV10-3 and TRBJ1-5; D gene ambiguous. CDR3 length: 15 amino acids. Germline V gene data show CDR1 as ENHRY and CDR2 as SYGVKD. V was clipped by 0 bases and J by 0 bases, with 6 bases between them. The CDR3 loop reads CAISESYDSNQPQHF. CDR3 nucleotide sequence: TGTGCCATCAGTGAGTCGTACGATAGCAATCAGCCCCAGCATTTT.

The chain recombines TRBV2 with TRBJ2-7; possibly TRBD1 for D (7 bases). This CDR3 contains 14 residues. Trimming took off 5 bases at V and 5 bases at J, with 16 bases between the two ends. In germline, CDR1 is SNHLY, CDR2 FYNNEI. The CDR3 loop is CASSPSGGSHEQYF. CDR3 nucleotide sequence: TGTGCCAGCAGTCCTTCAGGGGGGTCCCACGAGCAGTACTTC.

The rearrangement links TRBV11-3 to TRBJ2-2; D is perhaps TRBD1 (6 bases). V gave up 5 bases and J gave up 0 bases, with 13 bases separating them. Per the germline V gene, CDR1 is SGHNT and CDR2 is YENEEA. The CDR3 sequence is 16 residues long. The CDR3 spells CASSRQDPSNTGELFF. DNA of the CDR3: TGTGCCAGCAGCCGACAGGACCCATCGAACACCGGGGAGCTGTTTTTT.

The V call is TRBV9, the J call TRBJ2-5; possibly TRBD1 for D (5 bases). Between the trimmed V and J ends, which lost 2 bases and 5 bases, there was a span of 13 bases. Per the germline V gene, CDR1 is SGDLS and CDR2 is YYNGEE. This CDR3 spans 14 amino acids. CDR3 residues: CASSVAGFGETQYF. DNA of the CDR3: TGTGCCAGCAGCGTGGCAGGGTTCGGTGAGACCCAGTACTTC.

This chain connects TRBV7-3 to TRBJ1-5; 7 nucleotides match TRBD1. V trimming: 5 bases; J trimming: 5 bases; junction bases outside the gene matches: 3. Germline V lookup: CDR1 SGHTA, CDR2 FQGTGA. The length of the CDR3 is 13 residues. This CDR3 reads CASSRQGDQPQHF. CDR3 nucleotides: TGTGCCAGCAGCCGACAGGGAGATCAGCCCCAGCATTTT.

CDR3 region: CAWTATGTGELFF. The CDR3 bases are TGTGCCTGGACCGCGACAGGCACCGGGGAGCTGTTTTTT. The chain joins TRBV30 to TRBJ2-2; TRBD1 might be the D (6 bases). The length of the CDR3 is 13 residues. V gave up 4 bases and J gave up 4 bases, with 10 bases separating them. The germline V gene has CDR1 GTSNPN and CDR2 SVGIG (reference sequence). Variable domain in full (rest from reference TRBV30 and TRBJ2-2): SQTIHQWPATLVQPVGSPLSLECTVEGTSNPNLYWYRQAAGRGLQLLFYSVGIGQISSEVPQNLSASRPQDRQFILSSKKLLLSDSGFYLCAWTATGTGELFFGEGSRLTVL.

The chain joins TRBV7-2 to TRBJ2-7; TRBD1 might be the D (6 bases). The CDR3 loop spans 14 amino acids. CDR1 and CDR2 (germline): SGHTA, FQGNSA. V lost 3 bases and J 2 bases, leaving 11 bases between the germline ends. Here the CDR3 DNA reads TGTGCCAGCAGCTTTTCAGGACAGACCTACGAGCAGTACTTC. Translation gives CASSFSGQTYEQYF.

This rearrangement joins TRBV12-3 or TRBV12-4 to TRBJ2-7, with unresolved D. Trimming pared 7 bases from V and 6 bases from J, leaving 10 bases between. The CDR3 spans 11 residues. The CDR3 protein is CASTWGAEQYF. The CDR3 region has the DNA TGTGCCAGCACCTGGGGTGCCGAGCAGTACTTC.

This clone was found once. The rearrangement links TRBV27 to TRBJ1-1; 7 nucleotides line up with TRBD1. The V gene end was trimmed by 6 bases and the J gene end by 6 bases; junction bases not matched to a gene: 19. The V gene's germline CDR1 is MNHEY and CDR2 SMNVEV (reference sequence). The CDR3 consists of 17 residues. In DNA, the CDR3 is TGTGCCAGCAGCCTAAATTCAGAGACAGGGCTATTCCCTGAAGCTTTCTTT. Encoded protein: CASSLNSETGLFPEAFF.

Of note for this clone: The sample has other DNA sequences that encode this CDR3 too. This chain connects TRBV6-1 to TRBJ1-1; D uncertain. The CDR3 is 13 amino acids. Trimming cost V 0 bases and J 4 bases, with 6 bases left between them. The V gene's germline CDR1 is MNHNS and CDR2 SASEGT. The CDR3 nucleotides read TGTGCCAGCAGTGAAGCTCGAGGCACTGAAGCTTTCTTT. Its translation is CASSEARGTEAFF.

Only one count was recorded for this clone. This chain connects TRBV18 to TRBJ1-1, with D perhaps matching TRBD1 (5 bases). Germline V CDR1 and CDR2: KGHSH, LQKENI. The CDR3 is 14 amino acids. V was pared by 5 bases and J by 3 bases, with 13 bases between. The CDR3 DNA reads as TGTGCCAGCTCATCTCGACAGATCGACACTGAAGCTTTCTTT. It specifies CASSSRQIDTEAFF.

The rearrangement links TRBV2 to TRBJ2-7, with D possibly matching TRBD1 (6 bases). This CDR3 spans 13 amino acids. Deletions cut 7 bases from V and 1 base from J, with 11 bases between. Germline CDR1 and CDR2: SNHLY and FYNNEI. The CDR3 region has the DNA TGTGCCAGCAATCACGGGACATCCTACGAGCAGTACTTC. It translates to CASNHGTSYEQYF.

The V and J genes are TRBV6-2 or TRBV6-3 and TRBJ1-2; D is undetermined. Germline values: CDR1 MNHEY, CDR2 SVGEGT. Trimming pared 6 bases from V and 8 bases from J, leaving 19 bases between. This CDR3 region has 14 residues. The CDR3 reads CASSSGSSIQGYTF. The CDR3 DNA follows: TGTGCCAGCAGCTCAGGATCCTCTATCCAGGGCTACACCTTC.

V usage is TRBV19 and J usage is TRBJ1-5; D gene ambiguous. The germline V gene has CDR1 LNHDA and CDR2 SQIVND (reference sequence). With 4 bases removed from V and 5 bases from J, the gap between germline ends came to 12 bases. The CDR3 is 14 amino acids. CDR3 nucleotide sequence: TGTGCCAGTAGTACCAATATAGCGGATCAGCCCCAGCATTTT. It codes for CASSTNIADQPQHF.

The rearrangement links TRBV7-9 to TRBJ1-5; 8 nucleotides agree with TRBD1. The CDR3 covers 16 residues. The germline gives CDR1 SEHNR, CDR2 FQNEAQ (reference sequence). After removal of 3 bases from V and 5 bases from J, the junction contained 9 bases not matched to a gene. CDR3 residues: CASSLGQDRVDQPQHF. CDR3 sequence (DNA): TGTGCCAGCAGCTTGGGCCAGGACAGGGTCGATCAGCCCCAGCATTTT.

The V call is TRBV6-5, the J call TRBJ1-5; D is ambiguous. Germline values: CDR1 MNHEY, CDR2 SVGAGI. This CDR3 is built from 13 residues. V was clipped by 7 bases and J by 3 bases, with 10 bases between them. CDR3 in amino acids: CASTAGINQPQHF. DNA for the CDR3: TGTGCCAGCACGGCAGGCATCAATCAGCCCCAGCATTTT.

The chain has TRBV7-8 and TRBJ1-3; no definite D call. The CDR3 consists of 13 residues. Trimming took off 6 bases at V and 1 base at J, with 7 bases between the two ends. The germline gives CDR1 SGHVS, CDR2 FQNEAQ. The CDR3 sequence: CASREGSGNTIYF. The CDR3 region has the DNA TGTGCCAGCAGAGAGGGATCTGGAAACACCATATATTTT.

V gene TRBV12-3 or TRBV12-4 combines with J gene TRBJ1-5; D uncertain. This CDR3 has 12 residues. Between the trimmed V and J ends, which lost 2 bases and 9 bases, there was a span of 8 bases. CDR3 coding DNA: TGTGCCAGCAGTTTACGGGTTTGGCCCCAGCATTTT. It specifies CASSLRVWPQHF.

The sample holds one count of this clone. J is TRBJ2-1 and V is TRBV4-3; no clear D gene. The CDR3 length is 13 residues. Trimming removed 0 bases from V and 7 bases from J, with 7 bases in between. Per the germline V gene, CDR1 is LGHNA and CDR2 is YSLEER. The CDR3, as DNA: TGCGCCAGCAGCCAAGATCGCCTGAATGAGCAGTTCTTC. Amino acids: CASSQDRLNEQFF.

The genes are TRBV30 and TRBJ2-3, with D perhaps TRBD2 (7 bases). The germline CDR1 and CDR2 sequences are GTSNPN and SVGIG (reference sequence). This CDR3 comprises 13 residues. Trimming removed 5 bases at V and 2 bases at J, with 11 bases between. The CDR3, as DNA: TGTGCCTGGGAAGGGGGGGTCACAGATACGCAGTATTTT. Protein product: CAWEGGVTDTQYF.

The chain recombines TRBV5-4 with TRBJ1-2, with D possibly TRBD1 on 6 matching bases. Trimming removed 7 bases at V and 5 bases at J, with 24 bases between. Germline CDR1 reads SGHNT; CDR2 reads YYREEE (reference sequence). This CDR3 is 16 amino acids long. CDR3 in amino acids: CASRSPNLGGSYGYTF. CDR3 bases: TGTGCCAGCCGATCACCGAACCTAGGGGGATCGTATGGCTACACCTTC.

The V gene is TRBV9, the J gene TRBJ2-5; TRBD2 agrees at 13 bases. CDR1 and CDR2 from the germline V gene are SGDLS and YYNGEE. V shed 2 bases, J shed 1 base, and the junction held 8 bases outside the gene matches. The CDR3 has 18 amino acids. CDR3 in amino acids: CASSVTGLAGKTQETQYF. In DNA, the CDR3 is TGTGCCAGCAGCGTGACGGGACTAGCGGGGAAGACCCAAGAGACCCAGTACTTC.

The V call is TRBV28, the J call TRBJ2-7; no clear D gene. V dropped 3 bases and J dropped 7 bases, with 10 bases sitting between them. This CDR3 has 12 residues. Germline CDR1 is MDHEN and CDR2 is SYDVKM. The CDR3 reads CASSLPAGEQYF. The CDR3 bases are TGTGCCAGCAGTTTGCCGGCTGGAGAGCAGTACTTC.

V gene TRBV11-3 combines with J gene TRBJ2-2; D not resolved. Germline assignment: CDR1 SGHNT and CDR2 YENEEA. The germline V and J ends were trimmed by 11 bases and 0 bases, with 10 bases remaining between them. There are 13 residues in the CDR3. CDR3 sequence reads: CASERANTGELFF. The CDR3 DNA reads TGTGCCTCTGAGCGTGCGAACACCGGGGAGCTGTTTTTT.

The chain recombines TRBV6-2 or TRBV6-3 with TRBJ1-5; D is ambiguous. This CDR3 contains 13 residues. The germline V gene encodes CDR1 MNHEY and CDR2 SVGEGT. V lost 5 bases, J lost 1 base, and 6 bases lay in between. CDR3 sequence (DNA): TGTGCCAGCAGTCTCCCGAGCAATCAGCCCCAGCATTTT. Translating gives CASSLPSNQPQHF.

This rearrangement joins TRBV19 to TRBJ2-7; either TRBD1 or TRBD2 may supply D (6 bases each). Germline V lookup: CDR1 LNHDA, CDR2 SQIVND (reference sequence). The CDR3 extends over 14 amino acids. The V end was cut by 7 bases, the J end by 3 bases, with 16 bases between. DNA for the CDR3: TGTGCCAGTAAAATGAGGGGGGACAACTACGAGCAGTACTTC. Amino acid sequence: CASKMRGDNYEQYF. Variable domain in full (rest from reference TRBV19 and TRBJ2-7): DGGITQSPKYLFRKEGQNVTLSCEQNLNHDAMYWYRQDPGQGLRLIYYSQIVNDFQKGDIAEGYSVSREKKESFPLTVTSAQKNPTAFYLCASKMRGDNYEQYFGPGTRLTVT.

This chain links TRBV30 with TRBJ2-7, with 7 bases aligning to TRBD1. The CDR3 is 17 amino acids. Germline assignment: CDR1 GTSNPN and CDR2 SVGIG (reference sequence). J was trimmed by 0 bases and V by 3 bases; bases with no gene match: 14. CDR3 sequence (DNA): TGTGCCTGGAGCGGAGGACAGGCAATTCTACGCTCCTACGAGCAGTACTTC. Protein product: CAWSGGQAILRSYEQYF.